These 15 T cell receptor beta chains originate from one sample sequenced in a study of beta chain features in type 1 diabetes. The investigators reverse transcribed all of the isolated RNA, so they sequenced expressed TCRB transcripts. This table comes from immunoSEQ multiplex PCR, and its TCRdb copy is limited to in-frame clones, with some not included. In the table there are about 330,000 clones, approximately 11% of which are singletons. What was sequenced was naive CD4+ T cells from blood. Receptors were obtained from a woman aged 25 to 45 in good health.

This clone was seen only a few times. The CDR3 DNA reads as TGTGCCAGCAGTGATGGTCCCAGGGGCTCCTACGAGCAGTACTTC. Its translation: CASSDGPRGSYEQYF. The V call is TRBV25-1, the J call TRBJ2-7, with D tentatively TRBD1 (6 bases). Trimming pared 3 bases from V and 0 bases from J, leaving 12 bases between. This CDR3 comprises 15 residues. Germline loops: CDR1 MGHDK, CDR2 SYGVNS.

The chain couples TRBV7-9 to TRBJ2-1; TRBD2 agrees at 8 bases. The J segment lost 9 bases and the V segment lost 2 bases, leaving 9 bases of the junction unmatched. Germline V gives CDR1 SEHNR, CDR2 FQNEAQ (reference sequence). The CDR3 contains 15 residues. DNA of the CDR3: TGTGCCAGCAGCTTATATAAGCGGGAGTTCACTGAGCAGTTCTTC. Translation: CASSLYKREFTEQFF.

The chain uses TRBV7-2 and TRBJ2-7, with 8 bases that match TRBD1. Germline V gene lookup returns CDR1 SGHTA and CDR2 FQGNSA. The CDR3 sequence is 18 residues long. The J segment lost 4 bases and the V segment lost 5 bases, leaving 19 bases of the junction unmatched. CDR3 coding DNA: TGTGCCAGCAGCCAAGCGGGCCCAGGGGGCAATATGGCGTACGAGCAGTACTTC. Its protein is CASSQAGPGGNMAYEQYF.

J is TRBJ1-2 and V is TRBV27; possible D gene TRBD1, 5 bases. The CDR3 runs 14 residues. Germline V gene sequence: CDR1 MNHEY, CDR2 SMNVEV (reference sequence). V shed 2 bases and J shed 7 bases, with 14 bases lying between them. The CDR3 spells CASSLAGGSGGYTF. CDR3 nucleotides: TGTGCCAGCAGTTTAGCGGGGGGGTCGGGTGGCTACACCTTC.

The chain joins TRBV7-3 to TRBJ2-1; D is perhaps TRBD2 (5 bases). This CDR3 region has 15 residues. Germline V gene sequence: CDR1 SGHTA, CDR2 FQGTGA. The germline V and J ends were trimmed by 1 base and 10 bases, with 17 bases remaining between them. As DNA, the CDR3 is TGTGCCAGCAGCTTAAATGTTGGAGGCGGCGGAGAGCAGTTCTTC. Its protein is CASSLNVGGGGEQFF.

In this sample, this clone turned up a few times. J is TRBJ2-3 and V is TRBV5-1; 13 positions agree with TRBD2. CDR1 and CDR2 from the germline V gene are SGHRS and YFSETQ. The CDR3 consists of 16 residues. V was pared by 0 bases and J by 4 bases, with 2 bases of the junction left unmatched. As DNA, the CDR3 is TGCGCCAGCAGCTTGGTACTAGCGGGAGGGCCAGATACGCAGTATTTT. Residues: CASSLVLAGGPDTQYF. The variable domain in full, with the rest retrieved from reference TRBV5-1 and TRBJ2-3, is KAGVTQTPRYLIKTRGQQVTLSCSPISGHRSVSWYQQTPGQGLQFLFEYFSETQRNKGNFPGRFSGRQFSNSRSEMNVSTLELGDSALYLCASSLVLAGGPDTQYFGPGTRLTVL.

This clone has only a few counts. The CDR3 nucleotides read TGCGCCAGCAGCCAAGAAATCGGAGCAGCGGGGGACCACAATGAGCAGTTCTTC. The encoded protein is CASSQEIGAAGDHNEQFF. This chain uses TRBV4-1 with TRBJ2-1, with 8 bases matching TRBD2. Trimming took 0 bases from V and 5 from J; bases not matched to a gene: 12. In germline, CDR1 is MGHRA, CDR2 YSYEKL. The CDR3 loop spans 18 amino acids.

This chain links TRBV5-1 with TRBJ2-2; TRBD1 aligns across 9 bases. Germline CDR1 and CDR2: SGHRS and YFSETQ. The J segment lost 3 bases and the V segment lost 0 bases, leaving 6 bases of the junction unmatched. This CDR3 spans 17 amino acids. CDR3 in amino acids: CASSLARDRADTGELFF. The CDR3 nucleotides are TGCGCCAGCAGCTTGGCCCGGGACAGGGCGGACACCGGGGAGCTGTTTTTT.

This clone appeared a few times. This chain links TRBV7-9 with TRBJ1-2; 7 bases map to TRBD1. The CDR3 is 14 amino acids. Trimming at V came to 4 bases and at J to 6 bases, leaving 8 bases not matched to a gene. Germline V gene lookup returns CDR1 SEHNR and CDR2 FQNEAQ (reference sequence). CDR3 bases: TGTGCCAGCAGCTATACCGGGACAGCGAATGGCTACACCTTC. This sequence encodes CASSYTGTANGYTF.

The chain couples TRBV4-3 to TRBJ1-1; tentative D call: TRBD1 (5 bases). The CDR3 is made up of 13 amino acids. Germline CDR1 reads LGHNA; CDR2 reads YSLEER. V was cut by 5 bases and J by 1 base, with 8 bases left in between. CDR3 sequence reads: CASSLQENTEAFF. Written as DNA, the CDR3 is TGCGCCAGCAGCTTACAGGAGAACACTGAAGCTTTCTTT.

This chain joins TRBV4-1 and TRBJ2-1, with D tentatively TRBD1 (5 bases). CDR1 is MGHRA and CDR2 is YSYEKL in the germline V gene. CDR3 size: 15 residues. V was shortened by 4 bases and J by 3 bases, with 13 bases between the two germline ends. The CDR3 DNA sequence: TGCGCCAGCAGCCTTATAGCAGACAGCTACAATGAGCAGTTCTTC. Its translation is CASSLIADSYNEQFF.

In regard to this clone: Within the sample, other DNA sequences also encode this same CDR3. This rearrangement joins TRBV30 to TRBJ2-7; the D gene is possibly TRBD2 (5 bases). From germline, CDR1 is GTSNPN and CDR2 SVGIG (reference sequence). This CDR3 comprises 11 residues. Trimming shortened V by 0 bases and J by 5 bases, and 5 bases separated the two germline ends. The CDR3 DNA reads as TGTGCCTGGAGTGTAGCGGACGAGCAGTACTTC. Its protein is CAWSVADEQYF.

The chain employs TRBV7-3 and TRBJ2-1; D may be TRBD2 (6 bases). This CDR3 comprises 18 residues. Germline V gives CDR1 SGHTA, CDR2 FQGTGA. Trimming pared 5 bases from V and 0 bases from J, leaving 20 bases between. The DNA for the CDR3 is TGTGCCAGCAGCATCCATGGATCTAGCGTAAGCTCCTACAATGAGCAGTTCTTC. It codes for CASSIHGSSVSSYNEQFF.

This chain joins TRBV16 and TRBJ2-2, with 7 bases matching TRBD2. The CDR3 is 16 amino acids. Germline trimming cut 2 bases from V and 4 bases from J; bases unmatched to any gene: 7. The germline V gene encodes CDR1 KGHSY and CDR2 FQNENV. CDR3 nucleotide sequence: TGTGCCAGCAGCCAAAGAGCGGGGTACGCCACCGGGGAGCTGTTTTTT. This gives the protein CASSQRAGYATGELFF.

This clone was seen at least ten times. The CDR3 DNA reads TGCAGCGTAGGACAGGGGTTCTCTGGGGCCAACGTCCTGACTTTC. This encodes CSVGQGFSGANVLTF. The V gene is TRBV29-1, the J gene TRBJ2-6; 9 bases line up with TRBD1. The germline V gene has CDR1 SQVTM and CDR2 ANQGSEA. This CDR3 has 15 amino acids. After removal of 6 bases from V and 0 bases from J, the junction contained 3 bases not matched to a gene. The full variable domain, its missing parts supplied by reference TRBV29-1 and TRBJ2-6, is SAVISQKPSRDICQRGTSLTIQCQVDSQVTMMFWYRQQPGQSLTLIATANQGSEATYESGFVIDKFPISRPNLTFSTLTVSNMSPEDSSIYLCSVGQGFSGANVLTFGAGSRLTVL.